This passage covers 5 T cell receptor beta chains from one sample sequenced in a study of OX40 agonist ivuxolimab in advanced cancers. Libraries were prepared by immunoSEQ multiplex PCR; TCRdb keeps only in-frame clonotypes and omits some of them. The sample consists of approximately 90,000 clones, more than 70% of them appearing once. The sample here was CD4+ or CD8+ T cells sorted from blood, taken in a trial of the OX40 agonist ivuxolimab. These receptors were collected from an adult with an advanced solid tumor such as melanoma, head and neck, liver or kidney cancer.

The gene calls are TRBV4-2 and TRBJ2-3; unclear D gene. Germline lookup yields CDR1 LGHNA and CDR2 YNFKEQ. V was pared by 0 bases and J by 4 bases, with 11 bases between. The CDR3 runs 15 residues. CDR3: CASSQEVSFSDTQYF. DNA of the CDR3: TGTGCCAGCAGCCAAGAGGTCTCCTTCTCAGATACGCAGTATTTT.

This clone was seen more than once but under ten times. The J gene is TRBJ1-1, the V gene TRBV6-5; TRBD1 aligns across 7 bases. Germline V gene lookup returns CDR1 MNHEY and CDR2 SVGAGI. This CDR3 is 15 amino acids long. J was trimmed by 5 bases and V by 2 bases; bases with no gene match: 8. CDR3 bases: TGTGCCAGCAGTTACCCGGGACAGACCGGGACTGAAGCTTTCTTT. It is translated as CASSYPGQTGTEAFF.

The chain has TRBV7-2 and TRBJ2-5; D may match TRBD1 or TRBD2 (5 bases each). V lost 1 base to trimming and J lost 3 bases, with 9 bases between them. The V gene's germline CDR1 is SGHTA and CDR2 FQGNSA. This CDR3 has 14 amino acids. The CDR3 protein is CASSLGGIEETQYF. In DNA form, the CDR3 reads TGTGCCAGCAGCTTAGGGGGGATCGAAGAGACCCAGTACTTC.

The rearrangement joins TRBV9 to TRBJ2-3; D is undetermined. The CDR3 consists of 13 residues. The germline V gene has CDR1 SGDLS and CDR2 YYNGEE. Trimming pared 2 bases from V and 6 bases from J, leaving 10 bases between. The CDR3 DNA sequence: TGTGCCAGCAGCGTCACCCCCGGGGATACGCAGTATTTT. Its translation is CASSVTPGDTQYF.

The chain has TRBV5-4 and TRBJ2-5, with D perhaps matching TRBD1 (6 bases). The CDR3 totals 16 residues. Germline CDR1 is SGHNT and CDR2 is YYREEE (reference sequence). Deletions cut 0 bases from V and 1 base from J, with 13 bases between. CDR3 sequence: CASSLAVGAGQETQYF. The CDR3 nucleotides are TGTGCCAGCAGCTTGGCCGTGGGGGCGGGCCAAGAGACCCAGTACTTC. Together with reference TRBV5-4 and TRBJ2-5, the CDR3 gives the full variable domain: ETGVTQSPTHLIKTRGQQVTLRCSSQSGHNTVSWYQQALGQGPQFIFQYYREEENGRGNFPPRFSGLQFPNYSSELNVNALELDDSALYLCASSLAVGAGQETQYFGPGTRLLVL.